This entry lists 29 T cell receptor beta chains sequenced from one sample in a study of blood T cell repertoires in COVID-19. Produced via immunoSEQ multiplex PCR; TCRdb's table is partial and in-frame only. Of more than 130,000 clones in the sample, approximately 87% were seen once. The sequenced material came from peripheral blood. The receptor set was obtained from a woman aged 40 to 50 with acute or convalescent COVID-19.

The rearrangement uses TRBV27 and TRBJ2-3, with TRBD2 matching over 12 bases. The junction had 6 bases not matched to a gene; V was cut back by 5 bases and J by 6 bases. The CDR3 has 15 residues. Germline CDR1 reads MNHEY; CDR2 reads SMNVEV (reference sequence). The CDR3: CASSGLAGGQDTQYF. In DNA form, the CDR3 reads TGTGCCAGCAGTGGCCTAGCGGGGGGGCAGGATACGCAGTATTTT.

The gene calls are TRBV27 and TRBJ2-1, with TRBD2 matching 7 bases. V dropped 7 bases and J dropped 8; count of bases not matched to a gene: 11. This CDR3 region has 14 residues. Germline-derived CDR1 and CDR2 are MNHEY and SMNVEV (reference sequence). The CDR3 spells CASTRDYRLDEQFF. In nucleotides, the CDR3 is TGTGCCAGCACCCGGGACTACCGCCTCGATGAGCAGTTCTTC.

CDR3 region: CASSLRGAEKLFF. Here the CDR3 DNA reads TGTGCCAGCAGCTTACGGGGGGCTGAAAAACTGTTTTTT. The chain joins TRBV7-9 to TRBJ1-4; TRBD1 is a possible D gene (6 bases). V lost 2 bases and J 7 bases, leaving 8 bases between the germline ends. CDR3 length: 13 residues. In germline, CDR1 is SEHNR, CDR2 FQNEAQ (reference sequence).

This clone was recorded only once. The chain combines TRBV2 with TRBJ1-1; D not certain. Germline lookup yields CDR1 SNHLY and CDR2 FYNNEI. The CDR3 totals 15 residues. Deletions cut 4 bases from V and 5 bases from J, with 17 bases between. The CDR3 loop is CASSARPPLRTEAFF. The CDR3, as DNA: TGTGCCAGCAGTGCTCGACCCCCCCTGAGGACTGAAGCTTTCTTT.

This clone was seen a few times. The rearrangement uses TRBV6-5 and TRBJ1-6, with D unresolved. V was clipped by 5 bases and J by 6 bases, with 11 bases between them. Per the germline V gene, CDR1 is MNHEY and CDR2 is SVGAGI. The CDR3 contains 14 residues. CDR3 amino acids: CASSPGVTNSPLHF. CDR3 nucleotide sequence: TGTGCCAGCAGTCCCGGGGTTACTAATTCACCCCTCCACTTT.

The chain combines TRBV27 with TRBJ2-7; tentatively, D is TRBD1 (6 bases). Trimming cost V 6 bases and J 3 bases, with 15 bases left between them. The germline V gene has CDR1 MNHEY and CDR2 SMNVEV (reference sequence). The CDR3 contains 14 residues. The CDR3 DNA follows: TGTGCCAGCAGCCAGGGGCCAGTTCTCTACGAGCAGTACTTC. It yields the protein CASSQGPVLYEQYF.

In nucleotides, the CDR3 is TGTGCCAGCAGTTACCCGGGACAGCCAAACACTGAAGCTTTCTTT. This translates into CASSYPGQPNTEAFF. This chain links TRBV6-5 with TRBJ1-1; TRBD1 matches at 7 bases. The germline gives CDR1 MNHEY, CDR2 SVGAGI. The CDR3 spans 15 residues. With V trimmed by 2 bases and J by 2 bases, 5 bases remained unmatched.

V usage is TRBV7-9 and J usage is TRBJ2-1; TRBD1 matches 7 bases. Germline V gene sequence: CDR1 SEHNR, CDR2 FQNEAQ (reference sequence). CDR3 length: 17 residues. V lost 1 base and J lost 0; bases outside the gene matches: 6. The CDR3 sequence is CASSLDSAGGSYNEQFF. The CDR3, as DNA: TGTGCCAGCAGCTTAGATTCGGCAGGGGGCTCCTACAATGAGCAGTTCTTC.

The chain links TRBV2 to TRBJ1-4; 10 nucleotides line up with TRBD1. CDR3 length: 13 residues. The V gene end was trimmed by 11 bases and the J gene end by 4 bases; junction bases not matched to a gene: 4. The germline gives CDR1 SNHLY, CDR2 FYNNEI. The chain's CDR3 is CASGDRGNEKLFF. The CDR3, as DNA: TGTGCCTCCGGGGACAGGGGTAATGAAAAACTGTTTTTT.

This rearrangement joins TRBV6-5 to TRBJ1-1, with D maybe TRBD1 (5 bases). The germline V gene encodes CDR1 MNHEY and CDR2 SVGAGI. This CDR3 region has 14 residues. V gave up 1 base and J gave up 2 bases, with 8 bases separating them. Here the CDR3 DNA reads TGTGCCAGCAGTTACTTTGGACATAACACTGAAGCTTTCTTT. It codes for CASSYFGHNTEAFF.

The chain recombines TRBV9 with TRBJ2-5; the D is unclear. The CDR3 runs 15 residues. V lost 3 bases to trimming and J lost 5 bases, with 17 bases between them. CDR1 SGDLS and CDR2 YYNGEE come from the germline V gene. The CDR3 protein is CASSASGLEKETQYF. CDR3 sequence (DNA): TGTGCCAGCAGCGCCTCCGGTCTAGAGAAGGAGACCCAGTACTTC.

CDR3 bases: TGTGCCAGCAGCTTAGTTGGCCCCGGGATTGAAGCTTTCTTT. This codes for CASSLVGPGIEAFF. The V and J genes are TRBV11-2 and TRBJ1-1; D is undetermined. Per the germline V gene, CDR1 is SGHAT and CDR2 is FQNNGV. V was trimmed by 1 base and J by 7 bases, leaving 13 bases between them. This CDR3 is built from 14 residues.

CDR3 in amino acids: CATSRGSSGRIDTQYF. The CDR3 DNA reads TGTGCCACCAGCAGAGGCTCTAGCGGGAGGATAGATACGCAGTATTTT. J is TRBJ2-3 and V is TRBV15; 11 bases match TRBD2. This CDR3 has 16 residues. J gave up 5 bases and V 1 base, and 5 bases lay outside the gene matches. Germline assignment: CDR1 LNHNV and CDR2 YYDKDF (reference sequence). The variable domain in full, with the rest retrieved from reference TRBV15 and TRBJ2-3, is DAMVIQNPRYQVTQFGKPVTLSCSQTLNHNVMYWYQQKSSQAPKLLFHYYDKDFNNEADTPDNFQSRRPNTSFCFLDIRSPGLGDTAMYLCATSRGSSGRIDTQYFGPGTRLTVL.

V and J are TRBV19 and TRBJ1-1, with 9 nucleotides matching TRBD1. From germline, CDR1 is LNHDA and CDR2 SQIVND (reference sequence). The CDR3 totals 15 residues. Trimming cost V 6 bases and J 4 bases; bases outside gene matches: 9. CDR3 sequence reads: CASRTQGAVGTEAFF. In DNA form, the CDR3 reads TGTGCCAGTAGGACACAGGGGGCCGTAGGCACTGAAGCTTTCTTT.

This sequence joins TRBV7-9 and TRBJ1-2; weak D call: TRBD1 (5 bases). CDR3 length: 12 amino acids. V was cut by 1 base and J by 7 bases, with 7 bases left in between. Germline-derived CDR1 and CDR2 are SEHNR and FQNEAQ (reference sequence). The CDR3 nucleotides read TGTGCCAGCAGCTTAGTACAGGTTGGCTACACCTTC. Its translation: CASSLVQVGYTF.

CDR3: CASSSSGLAGEETQYF. Written as DNA, the CDR3 is TGTGCCAGCAGCTCTTCGGGACTAGCGGGAGAAGAGACCCAGTACTTC. The gene calls are TRBV5-4 and TRBJ2-5; 14 nucleotides agree with TRBD2. V trimming: 3 bases; J trimming: 3 bases; junction bases outside the gene matches: 4. From germline, CDR1 is SGHNT and CDR2 YYREEE (reference sequence). The CDR3 has 16 amino acids.

The chain links TRBV3-1 (or the pseudogene TRBV3-2) to TRBJ2-2; 11 positions match TRBD2. V lost 5 bases, J lost 4 bases, and 6 bases stayed unmatched. Germline values: CDR1 LGHDT, CDR2 YNNKEL (reference sequence). This CDR3 is 16 amino acids long. CDR3 region: CASSLTSGSFTGELFF. Written as DNA, the CDR3 is TGTGCCAGCAGCTTAACTAGCGGGAGCTTCACCGGGGAGCTGTTTTTT.

The CDR3 spells CASSSNTGGSTGNTIYF. CDR3 coding DNA: TGTGCCAGCAGCTCGAATACAGGGGGCTCAACTGGAAACACCATATATTTT. This chain links TRBV7-9 with TRBJ1-3; 9 bases align to TRBD1. The CDR3 runs to 17 residues. Germline CDR1 is SEHNR and CDR2 is FQNEAQ (reference sequence). J gave up 2 bases and V 4 bases, and 9 bases lay outside the gene matches.

This chain joins TRBV30 and TRBJ2-1; 13 nucleotides align to TRBD2. CDR1 is GTSNPN and CDR2 is SVGIG in the germline V gene (reference sequence). The CDR3 has 17 amino acids. The V gene end was trimmed by 2 bases and the J gene end by 4 bases; junction bases not matched to a gene: 8. The CDR3 coding sequence is TGTGCCTGGAGTTGGACTAGCGGGAGTCGGAGATACAATGAGCAGTTCTTC. Translated, it gives CAWSWTSGSRRYNEQFF.

This chain links TRBV4-1 with TRBJ2-3; no reliable D call. The V end lost 1 base, the J end lost 2 bases, and 7 bases lay between the germline ends. This CDR3 region has 14 residues. Germline lookup yields CDR1 MGHRA and CDR2 YSYEKL. DNA for the CDR3: TGCGCCAGCAGCCAAGTCCCCTTCACAGATACGCAGTATTTT. Protein product: CASSQVPFTDTQYF.

The chain couples TRBV7-8 to TRBJ1-5, with TRBD1 matching over 7 bases. The CDR3 sequence is 16 residues long. Germline V gene lookup returns CDR1 SGHVS and CDR2 FQNEAQ. V was pared by 5 bases and J by 1 base, with 8 bases of the junction left unmatched. CDR3 in amino acids: CASSPETGLSNQPQHF. The CDR3 DNA is TGTGCCAGCAGCCCAGAGACAGGGCTGAGCAATCAGCCCCAGCATTTT.

The genes are TRBV18 and TRBJ2-7; 8 nucleotides align to TRBD1. The CDR3 runs to 13 residues. Trimming cost V 4 bases and J 6 bases; bases outside gene matches: 5. Germline V CDR1 and CDR2: KGHSH, LQKENI. CDR3 protein: CASSLRTGFEQYF. In DNA form, the CDR3 reads TGTGCCAGCTCACTACGGACAGGGTTCGAGCAGTACTTC.

This clone has just a few counts. The gene calls are TRBV5-6 and TRBJ1-1; 7 bases line up with TRBD1. From germline, CDR1 is SGHDT and CDR2 YYEEEE. This CDR3 has 12 residues. The V segment lost 4 bases and the J segment 6 bases; nucleotides outside the gene matches: 3. CDR3 coding DNA: TGTGCCAGCAGCACCGGGACAGCTGAAGCTTTCTTT. Residues: CASSTGTAEAFF.

The V and J genes are TRBV7-9 and TRBJ2-6; D ambiguous. CDR1 and CDR2 (germline): SEHNR, FQNEAQ (reference sequence). V shed 3 bases and J shed 2 bases, with 8 bases lying between them. The CDR3 totals 15 residues. The CDR3 DNA follows: TGTGCCAGCAGCTTTAGTCTTGCTGGGGCCAACGTCCTGACTTTC. It specifies CASSFSLAGANVLTF.

This CDR3 is CASSLDQGWNEQFF. The CDR3 DNA sequence: TGTGCCAGCAGCTTAGACCAGGGGTGGAATGAGCAGTTCTTC. The chain combines TRBV7-9 with TRBJ2-1, with a tentative D call TRBD1 (6 bases). Looked up from germline, CDR1 is SEHNR and CDR2 is FQNEAQ (reference sequence). Trimming removed 1 base from V and 7 bases from J, with 11 bases in between. CDR3 length: 14 residues.

This sequence joins TRBV6-2 or TRBV6-3 and TRBJ2-5; TRBD1 matches 7 bases. This CDR3 is built from 13 residues. Germline V lookup: CDR1 MNHEY, CDR2 SVGEGT. With 2 bases clipped from V and 5 bases from J, the junction kept 2 bases outside the gene matches. For the CDR3, the DNA is TGTGCCAGCAGTTACAGGGGGCGGGAGACCCAGTACTTC. Translating it yields CASSYRGRETQYF.

This clone was detected a few times. This sequence joins TRBV7-3 and TRBJ1-1; TRBD1 matches 7 bases. Trimming cost V 0 bases and J 3 bases; bases outside gene matches: 7. The CDR3 sequence is 16 residues long. Per the germline V gene, CDR1 is SGHTA and CDR2 is FQGTGA. The CDR3 loop reads CASSLTPTGVYTEAFF. The CDR3 bases are TGTGCCAGCAGCTTAACTCCAACAGGGGTCTACACTGAAGCTTTCTTT.

A word on this clone: The junction differs from germline at one of its ends, possibly a read error. The rearrangement uses TRBV27 and TRBJ1-1; TRBD1 agrees at 9 bases. The germline V gene has CDR1 MNHEY and CDR2 SMNVEV (reference sequence). The CDR3 loop spans 13 amino acids. The CDR3 DNA reads TGTGCCAGCAGGGGGACAGGGAACGCTGAAGCTTTCTTT. Protein product: CASRGTGNAEAFF.

V is TRBV7-2 and J is TRBJ1-3, with D hard to call. Germline CDR1 and CDR2: SGHTA and FQGNSA. Trimming took off 0 bases at V and 1 base at J, with 7 bases between the two ends. The CDR3 runs 15 residues. The CDR3 sequence: CASSLAVHSGNTIYF. Here the CDR3 DNA reads TGTGCCAGCAGCTTAGCGGTACATTCTGGAAACACCATATATTTT.